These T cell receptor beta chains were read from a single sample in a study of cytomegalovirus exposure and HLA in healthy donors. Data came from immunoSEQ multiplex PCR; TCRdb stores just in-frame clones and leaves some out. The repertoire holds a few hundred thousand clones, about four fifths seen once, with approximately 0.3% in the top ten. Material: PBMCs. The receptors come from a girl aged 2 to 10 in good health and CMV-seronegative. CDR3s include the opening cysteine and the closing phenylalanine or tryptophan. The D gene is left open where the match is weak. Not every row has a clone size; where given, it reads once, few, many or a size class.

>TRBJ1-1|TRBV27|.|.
CASSIGQGKVFF
TGTGCCAGCAGTATCGGGCAGGGGAAGGTTTTCTTT
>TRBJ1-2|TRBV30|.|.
CAWSGPGWYGYTF
TGTGCCTGGAGTGGCCCAGGCTGGTATGGCTACACCTTC
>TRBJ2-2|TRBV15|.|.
CATSRVFLPGAGELFF
TGTGCCACCAGCAGAGTTTTCTTGCCGGGGGCCGGGGAGCTGTTTTTT
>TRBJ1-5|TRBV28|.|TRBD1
CASSIDRGRQPQHF
TGTGCCAGCAGTATCGACAGGGGGCGACAGCCCCAGCATTTT
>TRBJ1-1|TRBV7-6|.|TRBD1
CASTLGPGQGYEAFF
TGTGCCAGCACCCTGGGTCCCGGACAGGGGTATGAAGCTTTCTTT
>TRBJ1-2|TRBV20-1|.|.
CSARQNYGYTF
TGCAGTGCGAGACAGAACTATGGCTACACCTTC
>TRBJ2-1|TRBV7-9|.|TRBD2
CASSPTLRTSGVYNEQFF
TGTGCCAGCAGCCCTACCCTAAGGACTAGCGGAGTTTACAATGAGCAGTTCTTC
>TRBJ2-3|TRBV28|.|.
CASSLGAEGTDTQYF
TGTGCCAGCAGTTTGGGGGCCGAAGGCACAGATACGCAGTATTTT
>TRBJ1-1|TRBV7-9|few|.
CASSPAMGGGLLYF
TGTGCCAGCAGCCCAGCCATGGGTGGGGGGTTGTTATACTTT
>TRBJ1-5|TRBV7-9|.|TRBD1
CSSSPIGAGGLQPQHF
TGTTCCAGCAGCCCAATTGGGGCAGGGGGTTTACAGCCCCAGCATTTT
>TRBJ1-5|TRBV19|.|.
CGGGDQPQHF
TGTGGAGGCGGGGATCAGCCCCAGCATTTT
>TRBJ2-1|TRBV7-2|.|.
CASSLRYRTTSGGEQFF
TGTGCCAGCAGCTTACGCTACCGCACCACATCTGGGGGCGAGCAGTTCTTC
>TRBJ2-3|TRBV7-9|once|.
CASSVGGSTDTQYF
TGTGCCAGCAGCGTCGGGGGTAGCACAGATACGCAGTATTTT
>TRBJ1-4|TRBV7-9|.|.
CASNRGSANEKLFF
TGTGCCAGCAATCGGGGATCGGCTAATGAAAAACTGTTTTTT
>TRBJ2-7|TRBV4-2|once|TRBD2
CASSQAQGLAGRLTYEQYF
TGTGCCAGCAGCCAAGCGCAAGGACTAGCGGGACGACTAACCTACGAGCAGTACTTC
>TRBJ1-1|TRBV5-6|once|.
CASSLILWGHTEAFF
TGTGCCAGCAGCTTGATTTTGTGGGGGCACACTGAAGCTTTCTTT
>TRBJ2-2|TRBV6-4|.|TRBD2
CASSAASGDTGELFF
TGTGCCAGCAGCGCAGCTAGCGGTGACACCGGGGAGCTGTTTTTT
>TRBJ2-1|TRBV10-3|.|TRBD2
CAISISGRGYNEQFF
TGTGCCATCAGTATAAGCGGGAGGGGTTACAATGAGCAGTTCTTC
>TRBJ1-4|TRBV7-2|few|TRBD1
CASSRDRAEKLFF
TGTGCCAGCAGCCGAGACAGGGCTGAAAAACTGTTTTTT
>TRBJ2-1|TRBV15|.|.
CATSREDLNYNEQFF
TGTGCCACCAGCAGAGAGGACTTAAACTACAATGAGCAGTTCTTC
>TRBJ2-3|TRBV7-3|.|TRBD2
CASSPGRTRKDTQYF
TGTGCCAGCAGCCCCGGACGGACTAGGAAGGATACGCAGTATTTT
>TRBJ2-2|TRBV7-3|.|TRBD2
CASSLVLAGANTGELFF
TGTGCCAGCAGCTTAGTACTAGCGGGAGCGAACACCGGGGAGCTGTTTTTT
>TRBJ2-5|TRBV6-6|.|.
CASDSPPNQETQYF
TGTGCCAGCGATAGCCCTCCCAACCAAGAGACCCAGTACTTC
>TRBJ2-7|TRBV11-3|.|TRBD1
CASSLSGTGIYEQYF
TGTGCCAGCAGCTTATCGGGGACAGGGATCTACGAGCAGTACTTC
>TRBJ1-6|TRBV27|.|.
CASSPGFYSPLHF
TGTGCCAGCAGTCCGGGATTTTATTCACCCCTCCACTTT
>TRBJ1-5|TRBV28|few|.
CASSLGQGGQPQHF
TGTGCCAGCAGTTTGGGTCAGGGTGGTCAGCCCCAGCATTTT
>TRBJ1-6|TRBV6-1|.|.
CASSEQGVDNSPLHF
TGTGCCAGCAGTGAACAAGGGGTAGATAATTCACCCCTCCACTTT
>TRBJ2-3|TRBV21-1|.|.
CASGDRGSFTDTQYF
TGTGCCAGTGGGGACAGGGGGTCTTTTACAGATACGCAGTATTTT
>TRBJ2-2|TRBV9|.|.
CASSVNHGYGGELFF
TGTGCCAGCAGCGTAAACCACGGTTACGGGGGGGAGCTGTTTTTT
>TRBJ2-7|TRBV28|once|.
CASSLEGGGPYEQYF
TGTGCCAGCAGTTTAGAAGGGGGAGGGCCCTACGAGCAGTACTTC
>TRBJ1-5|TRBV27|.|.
CASRSREYSNQPQHF
TGTGCCAGCAGGAGCAGGGAATATAGCAATCAGCCCCAGCATTTT
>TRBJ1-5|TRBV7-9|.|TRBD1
CASSSQGLRQPQHF
TGTGCCAGCAGCTCACAGGGGCTCCGACAGCCCCAGCATTTT
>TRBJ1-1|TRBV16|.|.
CASSQFGNRKNTEAFF
TGTGCCAGCAGCCAATTCGGTAACAGAAAGAACACTGAAGCTTTCTTT
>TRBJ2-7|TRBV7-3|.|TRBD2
CASSLATSGGHLCSYEQYF
TGTGCCAGCAGCTTAGCGACTAGCGGGGGGCACCTTTGCTCCTACGAGCAGTACTTC
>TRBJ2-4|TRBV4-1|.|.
CASSSTPKTNIQYF
TGCGCCAGCAGCAGTACACCAAAAACGAACATTCAGTACTTC
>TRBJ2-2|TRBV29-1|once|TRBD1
CTAGGSGTGELFF
TGCACAGCAGGGGGCAGCGGCACCGGGGAGCTGTTTTTT
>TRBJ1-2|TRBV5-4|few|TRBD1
CASSLSGGYRNYGYTF
TGTGCCAGCAGCTTGTCAGGGGGCTATCGGAACTATGGCTACACCTTC
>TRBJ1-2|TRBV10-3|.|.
CAISESAVAYGYTF
TGTGCCATCAGTGAGTCGGCGGTTGCCTATGGCTACACCTTC
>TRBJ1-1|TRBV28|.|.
CASRPLDPNTEAFF
TGTGCCAGCAGGCCCCTAGACCCGAACACTGAAGCTTTCTTT
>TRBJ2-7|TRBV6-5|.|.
CASSYSTGGYEQYF
TGTGCCAGCAGTTACTCGACTGGAGGCTACGAGCAGTACTTC
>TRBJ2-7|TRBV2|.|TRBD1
CASRTGQGRESYEQYF
TGTGCCAGCAGGACCGGACAGGGGAGAGAATCCTACGAGCAGTACTTC
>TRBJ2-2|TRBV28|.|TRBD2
CASSLLAGNTGELFF
TGTGCCAGCAGTTTACTAGCGGGAAACACCGGGGAGCTGTTTTTT